This T cell receptor beta chain was captured in a study of tumor and adjacent non-tumor tissue in lung cancer. Study-wide background: There were roughly 11 adenocarcinoma, 2 squamous cell carcinoma and 1 small cell lung cancer cases. The patients, roughly 10 men and roughly 5 women, were about 30 to 85 with stage I to III disease.

The library came from three nested PCR rounds adapted from ARM-PCR protocols. TCRdb analysed the multiplex PCR reads with MiXCR anew, one entry per CDR3 protein. Seen here are approximately 65,000 distinct CDR3 sequences, 60% observed once, and the top ten hold 20%. The template was RNA from unsorted bulk tissue. Donors were chemotherapy-naive, newly diagnosed lung cancer surgical patients in China, August–November 2014. V was shortened by 6 bases and J by 1 base, with 6 bases between the two germline ends. The CDR3 runs to 11 residues. Germline V lookup: CDR1 SQVTM, CDR2 ANQGSEA. This rearrangement joins TRBV29-1 to TRBJ1-1; D uncertain. This sequence originates from a man in his forties or fifties with non-small cell lung cancer. Material for sequencing was lung tumor tissue. For the CDR3, the DNA is TGCAGCGTACGGCAGAACACTGAAGCTTTCTTT. Translating gives CSVRQNTEAFF.